Sequencing of this T cell receptor (beta chain) was carried out in a study of T cells in Graves' hyperthyroidism and ophthalmopathy. RNA transcripts yielded amplified TCR beta CDR3 regions. TCR CDR3 underwent first-round RT-PCR with the HTBI primer set. MiXCR, applied by TCRdb to the multiplex PCR reads, yields one record per CDR3 protein. The data hold about 610,000 distinct CDR3 sequences, with roughly 14% observed a single time. Whole-study findings and limits: Onset of ophthalmopathy came a median approximately 6.5 months after the model predicted it. Most expanded thyroid clonotypes above 0.001 recurred in blood.

V was shortened by 1 base and J by 3 bases, with 12 bases between the two germline ends. This CDR3 has 15 amino acids. The germline gives CDR1 MGHRA, CDR2 YSYEKL. This clonotype was observed a few times. Its antigen is as yet unknown. The sequenced material came from blood. This sequence was found in a woman between 40 and 55 years old with Graves' ophthalmopathy. The J gene is TRBJ1-1, the V gene TRBV4-1, with D unclear. As DNA, the CDR3 is TGCGCCAGCAGCCAAGGATGGAATTTGTACACTGAAGCTTTCTTT. It translates to CASSQGWNLYTEAFF.